Sequencing of this T cell receptor (beta chain) was carried out in a study of T cells after yellow fever vaccination (dated by TCRdb to between 2018 and 2021). For context, the study as a whole: The SMART-Seq v4 Ultra Low Input RNA kit was used to prepare libraries from fractions with low cell numbers. Bulk TCR alpha and beta repertoires were sequenced longitudinally to track T-cell clones before and after primary and booster YFV17D yellow fever vaccination. Two healthy male donors, one aged 18 to 30 and one aged 30 to 40 years, were included in the cohort. Blood was collected at multiple timepoints before and after primary and secondary immunization, and bulk PBMC replicates and cell subsets were isolated.

Study-wide conclusions, independent of this receptor: A small fraction of clonotypes appeared in both the CD4 and CD8 compartments, likely as a result of convergent recombination. FACS-sorted repertoires could contain abundant contaminating clonotypes from the bulk population, so computational filtering was required. Because only two donors were included in the study, the extent to which the findings can be generalized is limited. The secondary T-cell response was weaker than the primary response but faster, peaking on day 5 instead of day 15. After the booster, most clones that had expanded after primary vaccination were detected again (around 97% of CD4 and around nine tenths of CD8), suggesting broad maintenance of memory.

This clonotype was seen ten or more times. The antigen this receptor binds is unknown. No base qualities exist here, and no much larger clone lies one base off it. Sequencing took place on an Illumina NovaSeq 6000. Synthesis of TCR cDNA relied on 5'RACE template switching, a step that introduced a universal primer site along with unique molecular identifiers. Priming of cDNA synthesis was performed from both the TCR alpha and TCR beta constant segments. Libraries were amplified in two PCR steps, with sample barcodes and sequencing adapters added in the second step. Sequencing of libraries was done on Illumina HiSeq 2500 (2x100 bp) or NovaSeq (2x150 bp). In the source study's methods: Demultiplexing of reads and collapsing into UMI consensus sequences were performed with MIGEC, and V(D)J alignment was carried out with MiXCR. Clonotypes responding to the vaccine were identified with edgeR on replicate PBMC samples, with the criteria of FDR below 0.01 and a log2 fold change above 5 up to day 15. Bulk clonotypes were assigned CD4 or CD8 identity according to which sequenced CD4 or CD8 repertoire held them at higher abundance. TCRdb redid the processing of the public reads, applying fastp at Q25 and MiXCR, and retained in-frame beta chains. Identical CDR3 proteins give one entry, which carries the most common genes and DNA. The V and J calls here are based on TCRdb, not the publication. The sample records some 340,000 distinct CDR3 sequences, about 4% of which are singletons. Under 30% of the sample is held by the ten biggest clonotypes.

Taken from cysteine to phenylalanine, the CDR3 has 10 residues. Left in the record is the CDR3 DNA by itself, 30 bases read in frame from the first base. V gives up 3 bases and J gives up 8 bases, and the segment between their germline ends measures 4 bases. The sample's treatment or condition label is to be understood as: live attenuated yellow fever vaccine strain. At each blood-draw timepoint, two biological replicates of bulk PBMCs were collected. A standard Ficoll-Paque protocol was used to isolate PBMCs from peripheral blood. TriZol was used to extract RNA from bulk PBMCs, CD4 and CD8 fractions, and dextramer-positive and dextramer-negative fractions.

The chain was built from TRBV12-3 or TRBV12-4 and TRBJ1-2, with the D gene call left open. The clonotype was recovered from a man aged 18 to 29 who received the YFV17D yellow fever vaccine. Here the sequenced sample was PBMCs, taken 5 days after the yellow fever booster vaccination. The nucleotide sequence reads TGTGCCAGCAGTTTTTCCGGCTACACCTTC. Translated, this gives CASSFSGYTF.